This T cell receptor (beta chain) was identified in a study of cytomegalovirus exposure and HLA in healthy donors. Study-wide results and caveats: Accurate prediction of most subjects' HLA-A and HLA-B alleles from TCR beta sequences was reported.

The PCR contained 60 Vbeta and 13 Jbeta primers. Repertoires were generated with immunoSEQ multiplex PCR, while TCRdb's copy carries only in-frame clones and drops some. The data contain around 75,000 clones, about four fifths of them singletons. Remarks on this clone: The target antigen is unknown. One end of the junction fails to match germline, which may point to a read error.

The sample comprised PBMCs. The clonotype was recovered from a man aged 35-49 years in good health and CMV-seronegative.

The CDR3 reads CASSQTGDGGYPF. CDR3 coding DNA: TGTGCCAGCAGCCAGACTGGAGATGGCGGCTACCCCTTC. V usage is TRBV7-6 and J usage is TRBJ1-2; D remains unclear. The CDR3 extends over 13 amino acids. CDR1 and CDR2 from the germline V gene are SGHVS and FNYEAQ.